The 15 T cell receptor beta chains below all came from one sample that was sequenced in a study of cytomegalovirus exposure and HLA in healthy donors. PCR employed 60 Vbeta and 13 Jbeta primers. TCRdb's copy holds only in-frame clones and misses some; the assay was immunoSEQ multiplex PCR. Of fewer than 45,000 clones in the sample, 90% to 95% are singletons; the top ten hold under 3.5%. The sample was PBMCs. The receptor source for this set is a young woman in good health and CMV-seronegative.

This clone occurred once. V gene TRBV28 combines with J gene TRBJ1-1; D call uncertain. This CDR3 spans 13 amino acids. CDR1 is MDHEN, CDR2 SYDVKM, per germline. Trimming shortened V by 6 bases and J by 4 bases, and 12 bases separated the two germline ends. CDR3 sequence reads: CASRPAGGTEAFF. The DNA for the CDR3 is TGTGCCAGCAGGCCTGCGGGAGGCACTGAAGCTTTCTTT. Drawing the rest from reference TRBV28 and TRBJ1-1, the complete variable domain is DVKVTQSSRYLVKRTGEKVFLECVQDMDHENMFWYRQDPGLGLRLIYFSYDVKMKEKGDIPEGYSVSREKKERFSLILESASTNQTSMYLCASRPAGGTEAFFGQGTRLTVV.

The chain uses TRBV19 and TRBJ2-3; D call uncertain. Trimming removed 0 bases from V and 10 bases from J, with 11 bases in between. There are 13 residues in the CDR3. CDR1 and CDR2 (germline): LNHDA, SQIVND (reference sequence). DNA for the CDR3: TGTGCCAGTAGTATAGATCTTCCTTCTGCGCAGTATTTT. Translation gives CASSIDLPSAQYF.

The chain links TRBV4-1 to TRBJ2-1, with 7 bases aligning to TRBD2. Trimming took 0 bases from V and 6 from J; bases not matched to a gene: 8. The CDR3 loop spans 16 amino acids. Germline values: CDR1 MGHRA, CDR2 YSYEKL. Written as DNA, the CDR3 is TGCGCCAGCAGCCAAGATTGGGGGAGGGCCATCAATGAGCAGTTCTTC. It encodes CASSQDWGRAINEQFF.

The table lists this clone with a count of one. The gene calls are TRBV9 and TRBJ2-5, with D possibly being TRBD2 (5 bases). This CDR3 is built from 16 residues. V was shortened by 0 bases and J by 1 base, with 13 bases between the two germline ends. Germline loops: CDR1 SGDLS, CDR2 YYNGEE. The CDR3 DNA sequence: TGTGCCAGCAGCGTAGGAGTAGGGAGTGGCCAAGAGACCCAGTACTTC. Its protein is CASSVGVGSGQETQYF.

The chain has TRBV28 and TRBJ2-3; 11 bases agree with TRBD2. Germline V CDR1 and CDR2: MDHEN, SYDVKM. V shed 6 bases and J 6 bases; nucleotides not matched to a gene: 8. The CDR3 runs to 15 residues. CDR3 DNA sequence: TGTGCCAGCAGGGATACTAGCGGGAGAAGGGATACGCAGTATTTT. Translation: CASRDTSGRRDTQYF. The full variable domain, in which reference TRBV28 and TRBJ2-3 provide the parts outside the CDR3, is DVKVTQSSRYLVKRTGEKVFLECVQDMDHENMFWYRQDPGLGLRLIYFSYDVKMKEKGDIPEGYSVSREKKERFSLILESASTNQTSMYLCASRDTSGRRDTQYFGPGTRLTVL.

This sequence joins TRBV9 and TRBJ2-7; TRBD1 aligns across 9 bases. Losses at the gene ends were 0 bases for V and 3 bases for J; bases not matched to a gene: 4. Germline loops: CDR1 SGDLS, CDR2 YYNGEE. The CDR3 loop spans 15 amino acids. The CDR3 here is CASSVGGTGSYEQYF. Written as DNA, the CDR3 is TGTGCCAGCAGCGTAGGGGGGACAGGGAGCTACGAGCAGTACTTC.

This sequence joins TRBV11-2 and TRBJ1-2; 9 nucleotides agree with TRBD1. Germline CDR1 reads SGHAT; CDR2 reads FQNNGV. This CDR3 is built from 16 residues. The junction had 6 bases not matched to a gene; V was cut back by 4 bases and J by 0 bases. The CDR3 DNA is TGTGCCAGCAGCTCCGGGACAGGGATTACTAACTATGGCTACACCTTC. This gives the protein CASSSGTGITNYGYTF. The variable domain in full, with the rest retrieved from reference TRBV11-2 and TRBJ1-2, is EAGVAQSPRYKIIEKRQSVAFWCNPISGHATLYWYQQILGQGPKLLIQFQNNGVVDDSQLPKDRFSAERLKGVDSTLKIQPAKLEDSAVYLCASSSGTGITNYGYTFGSGTRLTVV.

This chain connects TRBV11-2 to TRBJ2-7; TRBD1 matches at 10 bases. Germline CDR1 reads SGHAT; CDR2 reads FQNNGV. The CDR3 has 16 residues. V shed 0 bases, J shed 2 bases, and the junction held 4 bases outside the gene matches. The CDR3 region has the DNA TGTGCCAGCAGCTTAGATCCGGACAGGGGGGCCTACGAGCAGTACTTC. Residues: CASSLDPDRGAYEQYF.

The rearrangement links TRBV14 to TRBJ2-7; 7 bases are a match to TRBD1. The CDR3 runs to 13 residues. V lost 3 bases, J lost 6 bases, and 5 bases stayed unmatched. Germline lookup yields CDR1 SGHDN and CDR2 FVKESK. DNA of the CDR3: TGTGCCAGCAGCCACAGGGGGTGGACCGAGCAGTACTTC. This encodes CASSHRGWTEQYF.

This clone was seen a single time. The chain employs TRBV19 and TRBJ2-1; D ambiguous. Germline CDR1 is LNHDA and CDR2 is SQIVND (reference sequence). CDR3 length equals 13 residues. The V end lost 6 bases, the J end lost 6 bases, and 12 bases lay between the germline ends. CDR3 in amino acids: CASSVVAGNEQFF. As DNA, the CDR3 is TGTGCCAGTAGCGTTGTCGCCGGCAATGAGCAGTTCTTC.

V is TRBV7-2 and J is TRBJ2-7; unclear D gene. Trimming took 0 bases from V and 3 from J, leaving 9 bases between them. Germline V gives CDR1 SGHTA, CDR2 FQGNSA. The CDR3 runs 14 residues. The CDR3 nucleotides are TGTGCCAGCAGCTTAGCCCGCGACTTCTACGAGCAGTACTTC. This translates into CASSLARDFYEQYF.

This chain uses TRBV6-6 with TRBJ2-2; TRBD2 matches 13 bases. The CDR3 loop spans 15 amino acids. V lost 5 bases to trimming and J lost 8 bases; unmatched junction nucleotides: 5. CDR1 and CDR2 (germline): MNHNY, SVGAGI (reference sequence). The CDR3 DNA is TGTGCCAGCAGTCAACTAGCGGGAGGGCCTGGGGAGCTGTTTTTT. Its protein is CASSQLAGGPGELFF.

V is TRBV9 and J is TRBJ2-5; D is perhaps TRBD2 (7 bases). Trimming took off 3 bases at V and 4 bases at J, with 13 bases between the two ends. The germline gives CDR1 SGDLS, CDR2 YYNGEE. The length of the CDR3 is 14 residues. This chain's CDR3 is CASSGRGGGETQYF. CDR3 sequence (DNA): TGTGCCAGCAGCGGCAGAGGGGGGGGAGAGACCCAGTACTTC.

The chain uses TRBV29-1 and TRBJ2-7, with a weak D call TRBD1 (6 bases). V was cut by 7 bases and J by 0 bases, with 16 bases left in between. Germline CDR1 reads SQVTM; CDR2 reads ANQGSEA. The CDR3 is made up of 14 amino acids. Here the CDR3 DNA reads TGCAGCGCCGTCGGGGACACAGCCTCCTACGAGCAGTACTTC. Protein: CSAVGDTASYEQYF.

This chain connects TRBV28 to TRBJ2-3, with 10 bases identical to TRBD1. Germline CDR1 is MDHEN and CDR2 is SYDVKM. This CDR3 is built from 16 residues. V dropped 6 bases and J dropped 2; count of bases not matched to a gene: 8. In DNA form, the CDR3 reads TGTGCCAGCAGCTTAACGGACAGGGGGATCACAGATACGCAGTATTTT. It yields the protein CASSLTDRGITDTQYF.